This entry lists 21 T cell receptor beta chains sequenced from one sample in a study of response to subunit inactivated influenza vaccine. TCRdb recomputed calls from the RT-PCR reads with MiXCR, one row per CDR3 protein. The table lists 630,000 or so distinct CDR3 sequences, less than 20% of them singletons. The sample consisted of PBMCs from blood, taken roughly 13 days after vaccination. These receptors were taken from a man aged 45-65 years who received an inactivated influenza vaccine.

J is TRBJ2-1 and V is TRBV24-1; the D is unclear. The ends were cut back, 1 base at V and 4 bases at J, with 7 bases in the middle. CDR1 is KGHDR and CDR2 is SFDVKD in the germline V gene. CDR3 length: 14 amino acids. In DNA, the CDR3 is TGTGCCACCAGTGATTTTCAAGGATACAATGAGCAGTTCTTC. It translates to CATSDFQGYNEQFF.

In the case of this clonotype: Possible read error: a much larger clone is one base away. The chain joins TRBV6-5 to TRBJ1-4; TRBD1 might be the D (5 bases). The CDR3 covers 12 residues. Germline V gives CDR1 MNHEY, CDR2 SVGAGI. As DNA, the CDR3 is TGTGCCAGCTGTTATCGGGGGGAAAAACTGTTTTTT. Protein sequence: CASCYRGEKLFF.

This clonotype was seen only a few times. The chain is built from TRBV5-1 and TRBJ2-5, with 8 bases matching TRBD2. J lost 3 bases, V lost 2 bases, and 6 bases had no gene match. This CDR3 comprises 15 residues. The V gene's germline CDR1 is SGHRS and CDR2 YFSETQ. The CDR3 DNA reads as TGCGCCAGCAGCTTAATAAGCGGGGGTGAAGAGACCCAGTACTTC. Translation gives CASSLISGGEETQYF.

This clonotype was recorded at least ten times. The V and J genes are TRBV6-5 and TRBJ2-6; no clear D. The CDR3 length is 15 residues. With 5 bases removed from V and 0 bases from J, the gap between germline ends came to 8 bases. Germline CDR1 and CDR2: MNHEY and SVGAGI. The CDR3 region has the DNA TGTGCCAGCAGTCACCGGACCTCTGGGGCCAACGTCCTGACTTTC. Its protein is CASSHRTSGANVLTF.

This clonotype was seen a handful of times. Without the conserved terminal phenylalanine or tryptophan, this CDR3 likely stems from a read error. No DNA is shown, since the ends of the CDR3 on it are uncertain; the CDR3 is the one TCRdb lists. The chain joins TRBV6-1 to TRBJ2-1; the D call in the table, TRBD1, was not verified against the DNA. Germline CDR1 is MNHNS and CDR2 is SASEGT. Inclusive of both ends, the CDR3 amounts to 12 amino acids. CDR3 region: CASSDWGDRSEL.

V gene TRBV3-1 combines with J gene TRBJ2-6, with unresolved D. Per germline, CDR1 LGHDT and CDR2 YNNKEL (reference sequence). The V and J ends lost 1 base and 2 bases respectively, with 21 bases between them. CDR3 size: 20 residues. CDR3 DNA sequence: TGTGCCAGCAGCCAAGCCCCACGGAAGTACGAAACAACTGGGGCCAACGTCCTGACTTTC. It codes for CASSQAPRKYETTGANVLTF.

The chain links TRBV4-1 to TRBJ1-5, with D perhaps TRBD1 (5 bases). Trimming pared 5 bases from V and 2 bases from J, leaving 16 bases between. Germline CDR1 and CDR2: MGHRA and YSYEKL. The CDR3 length is 16 residues. The CDR3 protein is CASSNRDRGGNQPQHF. As DNA, the CDR3 is TGCGCCAGCAGCAACCGGGACCGAGGGGGCAATCAGCCCCAGCATTTT.

This clonotype was observed a few times. The chain couples TRBV5-6 to TRBJ2-5; 8 bases map to TRBD2. Trimming at V came to 1 base and at J to 5 bases, leaving 10 bases not matched to a gene. CDR3 size: 16 residues. Germline-derived CDR1 and CDR2 are SGHDT and YYEEEE. The CDR3 bases are TGTGCCAGCAGCTTGAGTGACTCGGGAGGGCCCGAGACCCAGTACTTC. It yields the protein CASSLSDSGGPETQYF.

About this clonotype: An end of the junction differs from the germline gene, which may be a read error. The V gene is TRBV18, the J gene TRBJ2-7; 13 bases are shared with TRBD2. The CDR3 has 13 residues. CDR1 KGHSH and CDR2 LQKENI come from the germline V gene. The CDR3 region has the DNA TGTGCCAGCTCACCAGGGACTAGCGGGGTAATTTTGTTC. Translating gives CASSPGTSGVILF.

This clonotype was counted a few times. The V gene is TRBV10-3, the J gene TRBJ2-1; 7 bases fit TRBD2. The ends lost 0 bases at V and 7 bases at J; junction bases unmatched: 3. This CDR3 region has 14 residues. Germline V CDR1 and CDR2: ENHRY, SYGVKD. Written as DNA, the CDR3 is TGTGCCATCAGTGAGTCGGGACTATTAAATGAGCAGTTCTTC. Protein product: CAISESGLLNEQFF.

The table lists this clonotype with a few counts. V and J are TRBV6-2 or TRBV6-3 and TRBJ2-1; TRBD2 matches at 7 bases. Trimming cost V 2 bases and J 2 bases; bases outside gene matches: 9. From germline, CDR1 is MNHEY and CDR2 SVGEGT. The CDR3 has 17 amino acids. CDR3 region: CASSYPAGGSPYNEQFF. The CDR3 region has the DNA TGTGCCAGCAGTTACCCCGCCGGCGGGAGTCCCTACAATGAGCAGTTCTTC.

The CDR3 loop is CSARKSNTGELFF. In DNA, the CDR3 is TGCAGCGCCAGAAAATCGAACACCGGGGAGCTGTTTTTT. The gene calls are TRBV29-1 and TRBJ2-2; D remains unclear. V shed 7 bases and J shed 0 bases, with 9 bases lying between them. Per the germline V gene, CDR1 is SQVTM and CDR2 is ANQGSEA. This CDR3 region has 13 residues.

The chain employs TRBV12-3 or TRBV12-4 and TRBJ2-2; TRBD2 aligns across 8 bases. J gave up 0 bases and V 6 bases, and 6 bases lay outside the gene matches. The CDR3 length is 16 residues. As DNA, the CDR3 is TGTGCCAGCAGACCCCGAGCGGGAGCGAACACCGGGGAGCTGTTTTTT. The encoded protein is CASRPRAGANTGELFF.

Details on this clonotype: One end of the junction varies from germline; a read error may be responsible. This chain uses TRBV10-3 with TRBJ2-1, with D possibly being TRBD2 (5 bases). This CDR3 has 17 residues. Per germline, CDR1 ENHRY and CDR2 SYGVKD. The CDR3 sequence: CVISESSSTAGNNEQFF. In DNA, the CDR3 is TGTGTCATCAGTGAGTCGAGTAGCACGGCCGGGAACAATGAGCAGTTCTTC.

The chain has TRBV7-2 and TRBJ2-7, with unresolved D. Germline values: CDR1 SGHTA, CDR2 FQGNSA. The CDR3 spans 15 residues. Trimming shortened V by 1 base and J by 0 bases, and 10 bases separated the two germline ends. This CDR3 reads CASSLVADPSYEQYF. The CDR3, as DNA: TGTGCCAGCAGCTTAGTGGCGGATCCCTCCTACGAGCAGTACTTC.

The V call is TRBV2, the J call TRBJ2-7; 11 positions match TRBD2. CDR3 size: 15 residues. V lost 6 bases, J lost 0 bases, and 4 bases stayed unmatched. Germline assignment: CDR1 SNHLY and CDR2 FYNNEI. The CDR3 sequence: CASRKGLAASYEQYF. The CDR3 DNA reads as TGTGCCAGCAGGAAGGGACTAGCGGCCTCCTACGAGCAGTACTTC.

The V call is TRBV6-1, the J call TRBJ1-1, with a tentative D call TRBD1 (6 bases). V was cut by 6 bases and J by 0 bases, with 8 bases left in between. CDR3 length equals 13 residues. Looked up from germline, CDR1 is MNHNS and CDR2 is SASEGT. The chain's CDR3 is CASRQGMNTEAFF. The CDR3 DNA sequence: TGTGCCAGCAGGCAGGGGATGAACACTGAAGCTTTCTTT.

This clonotype has more than one count but fewer than ten. The gene calls are TRBV3-1 and TRBJ2-7, with 7 bases that match TRBD1. V was clipped by 1 base and J by 3 bases; unmatched bases: 6. CDR3 length equals 15 residues. Germline lookup yields CDR1 LGHDT and CDR2 YNNKEL (reference sequence). As DNA, the CDR3 is TGTGCCAGCAGCCAAGTTTCGACAGGGATCTACGAGCAGTACTTC. Its protein product is CASSQVSTGIYEQYF.

The chain has TRBV6-2 or TRBV6-3 and TRBJ2-1; D remains ambiguous. Per germline, CDR1 MNHEY and CDR2 SVGEGT. The length of the CDR3 is 17 residues. Trimming stripped 0 bases from V and 0 bases from J, with 12 bases between. The DNA of the CDR3 is TGTGCCAGCAGTTACTCCCCTGGCCGCAGCTCCTACAATGAGCAGTTCTTC. Translated, it gives CASSYSPGRSSYNEQFF.

This clonotype has only a few counts. The rearrangement links TRBV21-1 to TRBJ2-7; TRBD2, the table's D call, lacks a check against the DNA. TRBV21-1 is reported as a pseudogene. This CDR3 region has 17 residues. In nucleotides, the CDR3 is TGTGCCAGCAGCACCCTACCACTAGCGGGAGTAAGAAACGAGCAGTACTTC. Its translation: CASSTLPLAGVRNEQYF.

The chain joins TRBV5-1 to TRBJ2-5; D gene uncertain. Germline V CDR1 and CDR2: SGHRS, YFSETQ. Trimming pared 0 bases from V and 2 bases from J, leaving 8 bases between. There are 14 residues in the CDR3. CDR3 bases: TGCGCCAGCAGCTTGGCCAAATGGCAAGAGACCCAGTACTTC. Translating gives CASSLAKWQETQYF.